These 30 T cell receptor beta chains were all obtained from the same sample, sequenced in a study of T cell repertoires in ileal Crohn's disease. Time point denoted: inflamed ileum from the surgical specimen. Profiled with immunoSEQ multiplex PCR; TCRdb holds only in-frame clones, not every one. The sample yields 12,000 to 15,000 clones, more than 60% seen once. Sequencing was carried out using ileal tissue. The origin of the receptors is an adult with Crohn's disease.

V and J are TRBV15 and TRBJ2-3; 10 bases line up with TRBD1. Trimming took 2 bases from V and 4 from J; bases not matched to a gene: 6. Germline-derived CDR1 and CDR2 are LNHNV and YYDKDF (reference sequence). The CDR3 contains 16 residues. CDR3 protein: CATSRTTGTGADTQYF. The CDR3 DNA reads as TGTGCCACCAGCAGAACAACAGGGACAGGGGCAGATACGCAGTATTTT.

The chain recombines TRBV6-5 with TRBJ1-1; no firm D call. V lost 2 bases and J lost 4, with 14 bases in between. The CDR3 totals 15 residues. The germline CDR1 and CDR2 sequences are MNHEY and SVGAGI. This CDR3 reads CASSYRRVKGTEAFF. The CDR3 nucleotides read TGTGCCAGCAGTTACCGTAGGGTTAAAGGCACTGAAGCTTTCTTT.

V gene TRBV19 combines with J gene TRBJ2-2; 16 bases align to TRBD2. Per the germline V gene, CDR1 is LNHDA and CDR2 is SQIVND (reference sequence). With V trimmed by 7 bases and J by 6 bases, 14 bases remained unmatched. The CDR3 consists of 19 residues. CDR3 bases: TGTGCCAGTACTAACCCGGGACTAGCGGGGGGGCTTGTCCCCGGGGAGCTGTTTTTT. The encoded protein is CASTNPGLAGGLVPGELFF.

The chain couples TRBV6-4 to TRBJ1-5; D unclear. Germline assignment: CDR1 MRHNA and CDR2 SNTAGT. The CDR3 is 13 residues long. Trimming removed 2 bases at V and 7 bases at J, with 9 bases between. The CDR3 DNA follows: TGTGCCAGCAGTGACGGCAGTGAGCAGCCCCAGCATTTT. This gives the protein CASSDGSEQPQHF.

The V gene is TRBV18, the J gene TRBJ1-6; weak D call: TRBD1 (5 bases). The CDR3 length is 16 residues. Trimming took off 0 bases at V and 6 bases at J, with 12 bases between the two ends. The germline V gene has CDR1 KGHSH and CDR2 LQKENI. Here the CDR3 reads CASSPPTTAPNSPLHF. The CDR3 DNA reads TGTGCCAGCTCACCACCGACGACAGCACCTAATTCACCCCTCCACTTT.

The chain employs TRBV9 and TRBJ1-6; D gene unclear. V was shortened by 0 bases and J by 6 bases, with 4 bases between the two germline ends. CDR1 is SGDLS, CDR2 YYNGEE, per germline. CDR3 size: 13 residues. CDR3 nucleotide sequence: TGTGCCAGCAGCGTAGAGGCTAATTCACCCCTCCACTTT. As protein: CASSVEANSPLHF.

This chain links TRBV5-1 with TRBJ1-4; a weak D match, TRBD1 (5 bases). From germline, CDR1 is SGHRS and CDR2 YFSETQ. V was cut by 0 bases and J by 6 bases, with 12 bases left in between. The CDR3 is 15 residues long. The CDR3 region is CASSLDGRDHEKLFF. The CDR3 DNA is TGCGCCAGCAGCTTGGATGGCAGGGATCATGAAAAACTGTTTTTT.

The rearrangement joins TRBV5-5 to TRBJ1-1; D is unresolved. Germline V gene data show CDR1 as SGHKS and CDR2 as YYEKEE (reference sequence). The ends were cut back, 5 bases at V and 1 base at J, with 15 bases in the middle. CDR3 size: 15 residues. Here the CDR3 DNA reads TGTGCCAGCAGTTCTGATTCCTGGGGGAACACTGAAGCTTTCTTT. Amino acids: CASSSDSWGNTEAFF.

The CDR3 DNA sequence: TGCGCCAGCAGCCAAGATCCCCGGACAGGTAACGGGGAGCTGTTTTTT. Encoded protein: CASSQDPRTGNGELFF. This chain uses TRBV4-1 with TRBJ2-2; 7 bases match TRBD1. Unmatched junction bases numbered 8, after V lost 0 bases and J lost 7 bases. The CDR3 spans 16 residues. Germline CDR1 MGHRA, CDR2 YSYEKL.

The chain is built from TRBV28 and TRBJ2-7; D might be TRBD2 (5 bases). This CDR3 is 15 amino acids long. With 5 bases removed from V and 5 bases from J, the gap between germline ends came to 19 bases. From germline, CDR1 is MDHEN and CDR2 SYDVKM. In DNA form, the CDR3 reads TGTGCCAGCAGTACCCCCGGGAAATCACATCACGAGCAGTACTTC. This encodes CASSTPGKSHHEQYF.

This clone was counted once. V is TRBV12-2 and J is TRBJ1-1; TRBD1 is taken as the D call from the table, unchecked against the DNA. TRBV12-2 is flagged as a pseudogene. The CDR3 spans 18 residues. CDR3 protein: CASRLKLERQGAHGEAFF. For the CDR3, the DNA is TGTGCAAGTCGCTTAAAGCTGGAGCGACAGGGGGCGCATGGTGAAGCTTTCTTT.

The chain employs TRBV10-3 and TRBJ1-3; no clear D gene. V gave up 4 bases and J gave up 5 bases, with 27 bases separating them. This CDR3 is 19 amino acids long. Germline V lookup: CDR1 ENHRY, CDR2 SYGVKD. As DNA, the CDR3 is TGTGCCATCAGTGGTCCCTCCGCGATTAGGGCCGATTTTAGAAACACCATATATTTT. Protein product: CAISGPSAIRADFRNTIYF.

The CDR3 coding sequence is TGCGCCAGCAGCAGGACAGGGGCCGATCCCCAAAATTCACCCCTCCACTTT. It is translated as CASSRTGADPQNSPLHF. The J gene is TRBJ1-6, the V gene TRBV5-1, with 9 bases lining up with TRBD1. The CDR3 is 17 residues long. CDR1 and CDR2 from the germline V gene are SGHRS and YFSETQ. V lost 4 bases, J lost 7 bases, and 12 bases stayed unmatched.

This chain uses TRBV29-1 with TRBJ1-4; 7 bases are a match to TRBD1. Germline lookup yields CDR1 SQVTM and CDR2 ANQGSEA. The CDR3 contains 12 residues. CDR3 region: CSAGTANEKLFF. CDR3 sequence (DNA): TGCAGTGCCGGGACAGCTAATGAAAAACTGTTTTTT.

The genes are TRBV10-2 and TRBJ1-2; D is perhaps TRBD1 (5 bases). V shed 2 bases and J shed 13 bases, with 11 bases lying between them. In germline, CDR1 is WSHSY, CDR2 SAAADI. The CDR3 sequence is 11 residues long. The CDR3 loop reads CASSEGDSPTF. CDR3 DNA: TGCGCCAGCAGTGAGGGGGACTCACCCACCTTC.

J is TRBJ1-2 and V is TRBV5-1; tentative D call: TRBD1 (5 bases). Trimming removed 0 bases at V and 5 bases at J, with 14 bases between. CDR3 size: 15 residues. Germline lookup yields CDR1 SGHRS and CDR2 YFSETQ. As DNA, the CDR3 is TGCGCCAGCAGCTTGGACCCCCGGGGGGGGTATGGCTACACCTTC. Translated, it gives CASSLDPRGGYGYTF.

This chain connects TRBV6-1 to TRBJ2-7; D is uncertain. CDR1 MNHNS and CDR2 SASEGT come from the germline V gene. V lost 8 bases and J lost 3, with 20 bases in between. The CDR3 loop spans 15 amino acids. In nucleotides, the CDR3 is TGTGCCAGCCTGGCCGGGCTCAAAACGGACTACGAGCAGTACTTC. Translating gives CASLAGLKTDYEQYF.

This chain connects TRBV5-6 to TRBJ2-3, with TRBD2 identical over 10 bases. Per the germline V gene, CDR1 is SGHDT and CDR2 is YYEEEE. Losses at the gene ends were 1 base for V and 4 bases for J; bases not matched to a gene: 0. This CDR3 has 14 amino acids. CDR3: CASSLTSGADTQYF. The CDR3 coding sequence is TGTGCCAGCAGCTTGACTAGCGGGGCAGATACGCAGTATTTT.

This chain connects TRBV23-1 to TRBJ1-3; 9 nucleotides match TRBD1. TRBV23-1 is classed as an ORF, of uncertain function. J gave up 4 bases and V 0 bases, and 7 bases lay outside the gene matches. This CDR3 has 17 residues. CDR3 sequence (DNA): TGCGCCAGCAGTCAATCAACAGGGGGCGCAGAGGGAAACACCATATATTTT. This codes for CASSQSTGGAEGNTIYF.

Written as DNA, the CDR3 is TGTGCCTGGACCGGGGGCGAGACCCAGTACTTC. Protein: CAWTGGETQYF. This sequence joins TRBV30 and TRBJ2-5; D may match TRBD1 or TRBD2 (6 bases each). V shed 4 bases and J shed 5 bases, with 8 bases lying between them. Germline CDR1 and CDR2: GTSNPN and SVGIG (reference sequence). This CDR3 spans 11 amino acids.

V and J are TRBV30 and TRBJ1-5, with a tentative D call TRBD1 (6 bases). Trimming removed 3 bases at V and 4 bases at J, with 13 bases between. CDR1 and CDR2 (germline): GTSNPN, SVGIG (reference sequence). The CDR3 is made up of 14 amino acids. The CDR3 spells CAWRGDNPNQPQHF. DNA for the CDR3: TGTGCCTGGAGAGGGGACAACCCAAATCAGCCCCAGCATTTT.

The chain links TRBV12-5 to TRBJ1-2; D ambiguous. The germline gives CDR1 LGHNT, CDR2 FRNRAP. Trimming removed 2 bases from V and 8 bases from J, with 15 bases in between. The CDR3 covers 14 residues. The chain's CDR3 is CASGLPPTSGGYTF. The CDR3 DNA follows: TGTGCTAGTGGTTTGCCTCCCACCTCCGGAGGCTACACCTTC. The full variable domain, completed using reference TRBV12-5 and TRBJ1-2, is DARVTQTPRHKVTEMGQEVTMRCQPILGHNTVFWYRQTMMQGLELLAYFRNRAPLDDSGMPKDRFSAEMPDATLATLKIQPSEPRDSAVYFCASGLPPTSGGYTFGSGTRLTVV.

The gene calls are TRBV6-5 and TRBJ1-1, with D possibly TRBD1 on 6 matching bases. The CDR3 has 14 amino acids. The V and J ends lost 2 bases and 5 bases respectively, with 12 bases between them. CDR1 and CDR2 from the germline V gene are MNHEY and SVGAGI. The CDR3: CASSYGSGVTEAFF. CDR3 nucleotides: TGTGCCAGCAGTTACGGGTCAGGGGTGACTGAAGCTTTCTTT.

The chain is built from TRBV2 and TRBJ2-7; TRBD2 might be the D (5 bases). The CDR3 is 13 residues long. Germline CDR1 and CDR2: SNHLY and FYNNEI. V shed 7 bases and J shed 2 bases, with 12 bases lying between them. The CDR3 protein is CASKLATPYEQYF. The CDR3 DNA follows: TGTGCCAGCAAGCTAGCTACCCCCTACGAGCAGTACTTC.

The chain uses TRBV30 and TRBJ1-3; the D is unclear. There are 14 residues in the CDR3. The V gene lost 4 bases and the J gene lost 1 base, with 11 bases spanning the gap. Germline CDR1 GTSNPN, CDR2 SVGIG (reference sequence). Here the CDR3 DNA reads TGTGCCTGGACCGTGGCCCAATCTGGAAACACCATATATTTT. Amino acid sequence: CAWTVAQSGNTIYF.

V gene TRBV9 combines with J gene TRBJ2-3; D unclear. Germline values: CDR1 SGDLS, CDR2 YYNGEE. Trimming removed 0 bases from V and 0 bases from J, with 8 bases in between. This CDR3 contains 15 residues. This CDR3 is CASSVGGSSTDTQYF. CDR3 nucleotides: TGTGCCAGCAGCGTAGGAGGTAGTAGCACAGATACGCAGTATTTT.

V and J are TRBV6-8 and TRBJ1-1; perhaps TRBD1 as D (6 bases). This CDR3 is built from 17 residues. V was clipped by 8 bases and J by 0 bases, with 22 bases between them. The V gene's germline CDR1 is MNHGY and CDR2 SAAAGT. The DNA of the CDR3 is TGTGCCAGCGGTGTAACTATTGGGGGGGCGATGAACACTGAAGCTTTCTTT. This sequence encodes CASGVTIGGAMNTEAFF.

The V gene is TRBV2, the J gene TRBJ1-6; tentative D call: TRBD1 (5 bases). Germline CDR1 SNHLY, CDR2 FYNNEI. The germline V and J ends were trimmed by 9 bases and 10 bases, with 7 bases remaining between them. The CDR3 has 10 amino acids. The CDR3: CASEGSPLHF. The CDR3 DNA sequence: TGTGCCAGTGAGGGGTCACCCCTCCACTTT.

V and J are TRBV6-5 and TRBJ1-1, with D unclear. Looked up from germline, CDR1 is MNHEY and CDR2 is SVGAGI. The CDR3 loop spans 13 amino acids. The V end was cut by 5 bases, the J end by 1 base, with 8 bases between. DNA for the CDR3: TGTGCCAGCAGTCGAGACCAGAACACTGAAGCTTTCTTT. This translates into CASSRDQNTEAFF.

This clone came up once. J is TRBJ2-7 and V is TRBV11-2; D not resolved. V shed 3 bases and J shed 4 bases, with 13 bases lying between them. The CDR3 has 14 amino acids. Germline V gene data show CDR1 as SGHAT and CDR2 as FQNNGV. CDR3 nucleotides: TGTGCCAGCAGCTTTATGGCAGCCGGGTACGAGCAGTACTTC. It codes for CASSFMAAGYEQYF.